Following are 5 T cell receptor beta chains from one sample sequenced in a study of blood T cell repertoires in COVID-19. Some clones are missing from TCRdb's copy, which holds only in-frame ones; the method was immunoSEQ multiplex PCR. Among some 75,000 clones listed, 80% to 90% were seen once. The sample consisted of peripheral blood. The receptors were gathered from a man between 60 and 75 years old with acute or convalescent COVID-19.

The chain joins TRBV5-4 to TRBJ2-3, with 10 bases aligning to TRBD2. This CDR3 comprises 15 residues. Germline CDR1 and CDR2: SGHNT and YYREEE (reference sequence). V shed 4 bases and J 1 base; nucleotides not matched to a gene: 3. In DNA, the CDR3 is TGTGCCAGCAGCGTGACTAGCGGGCGCACAGATACGCAGTATTTT. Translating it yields CASSVTSGRTDTQYF.

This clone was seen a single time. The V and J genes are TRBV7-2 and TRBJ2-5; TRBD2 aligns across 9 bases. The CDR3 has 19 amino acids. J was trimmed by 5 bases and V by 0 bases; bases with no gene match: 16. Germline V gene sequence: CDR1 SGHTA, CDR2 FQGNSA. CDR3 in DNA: TGTGCCAGCAGCTTAGCGGTGCGGGCTAGCGGGACCGGTCGGGAGACCCAGTACTTC. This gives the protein CASSLAVRASGTGRETQYF.

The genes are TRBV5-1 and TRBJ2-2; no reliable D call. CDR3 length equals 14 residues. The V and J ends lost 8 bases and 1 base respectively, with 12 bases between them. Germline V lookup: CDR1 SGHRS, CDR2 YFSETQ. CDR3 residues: CASNRAVNTGELFF. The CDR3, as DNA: TGCGCCAGTAATCGTGCAGTGAACACCGGGGAGCTGTTTTTT. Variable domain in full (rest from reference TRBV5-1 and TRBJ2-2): KAGVTQTPRYLIKTRGQQVTLSCSPISGHRSVSWYQQTPGQGLQFLFEYFSETQRNKGNFPGRFSGRQFSNSRSEMNVSTLELGDSALYLCASNRAVNTGELFFGEGSRLTVL.

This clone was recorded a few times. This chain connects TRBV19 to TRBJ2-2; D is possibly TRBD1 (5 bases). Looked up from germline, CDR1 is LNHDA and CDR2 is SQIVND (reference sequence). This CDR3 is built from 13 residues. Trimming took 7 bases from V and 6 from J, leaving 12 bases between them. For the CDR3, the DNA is TGTGCCAGTACCATTAGGGGTGCCGGGGAGCTGTTTTTT. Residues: CASTIRGAGELFF.

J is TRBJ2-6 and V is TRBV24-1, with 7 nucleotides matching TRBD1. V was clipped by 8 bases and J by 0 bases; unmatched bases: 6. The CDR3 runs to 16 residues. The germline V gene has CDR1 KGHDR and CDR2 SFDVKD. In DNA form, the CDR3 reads TGTGCCACCATGGGCAGGGGGACCTCTGGGGCCAACGTCCTGACTTTC. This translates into CATMGRGTSGANVLTF.